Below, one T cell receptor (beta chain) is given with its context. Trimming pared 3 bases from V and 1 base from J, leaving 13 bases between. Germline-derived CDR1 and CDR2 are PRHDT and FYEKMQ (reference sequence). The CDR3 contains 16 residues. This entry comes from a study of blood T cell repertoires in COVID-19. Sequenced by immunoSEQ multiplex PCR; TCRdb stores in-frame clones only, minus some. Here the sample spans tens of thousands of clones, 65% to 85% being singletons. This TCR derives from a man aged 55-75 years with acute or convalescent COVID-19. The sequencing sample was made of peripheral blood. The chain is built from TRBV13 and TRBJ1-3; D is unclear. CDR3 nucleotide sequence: TGTGCCAGCAGCTTCCGGGTTTCCTCGTCTGGAAACACCATATATTTT. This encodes CASSFRVSSSGNTIYF.